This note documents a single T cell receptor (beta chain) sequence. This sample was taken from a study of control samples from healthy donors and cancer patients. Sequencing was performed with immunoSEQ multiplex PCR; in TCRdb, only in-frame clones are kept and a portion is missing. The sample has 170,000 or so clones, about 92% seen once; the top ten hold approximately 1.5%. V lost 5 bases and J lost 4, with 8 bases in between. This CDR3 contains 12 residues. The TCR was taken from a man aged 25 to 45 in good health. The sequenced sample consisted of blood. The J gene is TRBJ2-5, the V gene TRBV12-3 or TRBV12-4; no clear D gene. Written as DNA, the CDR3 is TGTGCCAGCAGTCAGTACACAGAGACCCAGTACTTC. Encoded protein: CASSQYTETQYF.